The 27 T cell receptor beta chains below come from one sample, sequenced in a study of identical twins (dated by TCRdb to 2016 to 2018). The library was made by 5' RACE. The reads were generated on an Illumina HiSeq 2000. TCRdb redid the processing of the public reads, applying fastp at Q25 and MiXCR, and retained in-frame beta chains. Entries that share a CDR3 protein sequence are merged under the most common genes and DNA. The sample yields 540,000 or so distinct CDR3 sequences; about a fifth were counted once. Jointly, the top ten make up 0.45% to 0.5% of the sample. This sample also belongs to another study, concerning yellow fever vaccine responses in identical twins.

The sequencing input was CD4+ T cells sorted from blood. These receptors were taken from a woman between 18 and 29 years old in good health.

This sequence joins TRBV6-1 and TRBJ1-6, with 8 bases fitting TRBD1. The CDR3 is 14 amino acids. Trimming took 6 bases from V and 10 from J; bases not matched to a gene: 8. Germline V gives CDR1 MNHNS, CDR2 SASEGT. For the CDR3, the DNA is TGTGCCAGCAGGTCGGACAGGGTGGGATCACCCCTCCACTTT. Protein: CASRSDRVGSPLHF.

This chain connects TRBV6-2 or TRBV6-3 to TRBJ1-5, with 7 positions matching TRBD1. The CDR3 length is 14 residues. Looked up from germline, CDR1 is MNHEY and CDR2 is SVGEGT. J was trimmed by 9 bases and V by 2 bases; bases with no gene match: 7. The DNA of the CDR3 is TGTGCCAGCAGTTACCTGGCAGGGGGATGGCCCCAGCATTTT. It encodes CASSYLAGGWPQHF.

The chain couples TRBV11-2 to TRBJ2-5; D not certain. CDR3 size: 13 residues. Germline V gene sequence: CDR1 SGHAT, CDR2 FQNNGV. V dropped 0 bases and J dropped 5 bases, with 7 bases sitting between them. The CDR3 DNA reads as TGTGCCAGCAGCTTAGACTTTCTGGAGACCCAGTACTTC. This gives the protein CASSLDFLETQYF. The whole variable domain, remainder taken from reference TRBV11-2 and TRBJ2-5, is EAGVAQSPRYKIIEKRQSVAFWCNPISGHATLYWYQQILGQGPKLLIQFQNNGVVDDSQLPKDRFSAERLKGVDSTLKIQPAKLEDSAVYLCASSLDFLETQYFGPGTRLLVL.

The table lists this clonotype with a few counts. The chain joins TRBV5-1 to TRBJ2-1; D is uncertain. This CDR3 spans 15 amino acids. CDR1 is SGHRS, CDR2 YFSETQ, per germline. Trimming removed 0 bases from V and 3 bases from J, with 10 bases in between. CDR3 region: CASSLDPDGYNEQFF. Written as DNA, the CDR3 is TGCGCCAGCAGCTTGGACCCCGACGGCTACAATGAGCAGTTCTTC.

This clonotype was counted ten times or more. The chain couples TRBV12-3 or TRBV12-4 to TRBJ1-1; 8 bases agree with TRBD1. V shed 7 bases and J 4 bases; nucleotides not matched to a gene: 8. The CDR3 covers 14 residues. This CDR3 is CASTTDRAGTEAFF. For the CDR3, the DNA is TGTGCCAGCACCACGGACAGGGCGGGCACTGAAGCTTTCTTT.

The chain has TRBV10-3 and TRBJ2-1; no clear D gene. The CDR3 is made up of 12 amino acids. Trimming took off 10 bases at V and 6 bases at J, with 13 bases between the two ends. Germline CDR1 is ENHRY and CDR2 is SYGVKD. The CDR3 loop reads CASSRVGNEQFF. CDR3 sequence (DNA): TGTGCCAGCTCTAGGGTGGGCAATGAGCAGTTCTTC.

This rearrangement joins TRBV14 to TRBJ2-2; D remains ambiguous. The CDR3 has 16 amino acids. V was pared by 4 bases and J by 0 bases, with 12 bases between. The germline CDR1 and CDR2 sequences are SGHDN and FVKESK. DNA for the CDR3: TGTGCCAGCAGCCCCCTGGTATCTTCGAACACCGGGGAGCTGTTTTTT. Translated: CASSPLVSSNTGELFF.

This rearrangement joins TRBV4-1 to TRBJ2-1; D remains unclear. The ends were cut back, 3 bases at V and 9 bases at J, with 12 bases in the middle. Germline CDR1 MGHRA, CDR2 YSYEKL. The CDR3 consists of 13 residues. CDR3 in DNA: TGCGCCAGCAGCCATCGTCAGTTGTTTGAGCAGTTCTTC. Translation: CASSHRQLFEQFF.

The V call is TRBV19, the J call TRBJ2-7, with TRBD2 as a possible D gene (6 bases). The CDR3 is made up of 14 amino acids. Germline lookup yields CDR1 LNHDA and CDR2 SQIVND (reference sequence). Trimming cost V 4 bases and J 3 bases, with 13 bases left between them. CDR3 loop: CASSTGARDYEQYF. DNA for the CDR3: TGTGCCAGTAGTACGGGAGCGCGGGACTACGAGCAGTACTTC.

This clonotype has a single count. The chain links TRBV20-1 to TRBJ2-4; 7 bases agree with TRBD1. V was pared by 4 bases and J by 6 bases, with 9 bases of the junction left unmatched. The germline V gene has CDR1 DFQATT and CDR2 SNEGSKA (reference sequence). The length of the CDR3 is 14 residues. Here the CDR3 DNA reads TGCAGTGCTACCAGTGGGACAGCCGCAAACATTCAGTACTTC. Translation gives CSATSGTAANIQYF.

This clonotype was observed a handful of times. This chain connects TRBV10-3 to TRBJ2-5, with TRBD2 matching over 7 bases. Trimming took 6 bases from V and 2 from J; bases not matched to a gene: 3. CDR1 is ENHRY and CDR2 is SYGVKD in the germline V gene. The CDR3 is 13 residues long. The CDR3 region has the DNA TGTGCCATCAGCCTAGCGGCACAAGAGACCCAGTACTTC. It codes for CAISLAAQETQYF.

This chain connects TRBV7-2 to TRBJ2-3; D not resolved. The germline V gene encodes CDR1 SGHTA and CDR2 FQGNSA. This CDR3 contains 15 residues. V was trimmed by 1 base and J by 2 bases, leaving 10 bases between them. The CDR3 loop reads CASSLDYGSTDTQYF. CDR3 bases: TGTGCCAGCAGCTTAGATTACGGCTCCACAGATACGCAGTATTTT.

The chain employs TRBV12-3 or TRBV12-4 and TRBJ1-1; 7 nucleotides agree with TRBD1. The CDR3 consists of 11 residues. Unmatched junction bases numbered 5, after V lost 6 bases and J lost 10 bases. CDR3 in amino acids: CASSDRVVAFF. Written as DNA, the CDR3 is TGTGCCAGCAGCGACAGGGTGGTAGCTTTCTTT.

This clonotype came up a few times. The chain carries TRBV25-1 and TRBJ2-3; no clear D gene. The CDR3 loop spans 13 amino acids. CDR1 MGHDK and CDR2 SYGVNS come from the germline V gene. V shed 1 base and J shed 5 bases, with 7 bases lying between them. The CDR3 spells CASSESGLDTQYF. CDR3 coding DNA: TGTGCCAGCAGTGAATCCGGCTTAGATACGCAGTATTTT. The variable domain in full, completed from reference TRBV25-1 and TRBJ2-3, reads EADIYQTPRYLVIGTGKKITLECSQTMGHDKMYWYQQDPGMELHLIHYSYGVNSTEKGDLSSESTVSRIRTEHFPLTLESARPSHTSQYLCASSESGLDTQYFGPGTRLTVL.

This clonotype was recorded a few times. J is TRBJ1-2 and V is TRBV5-5; D gene uncertain. Germline V CDR1 and CDR2: SGHKS, YYEKEE (reference sequence). Trimming pared 4 bases from V and 8 bases from J, leaving 18 bases between. The CDR3 contains 14 residues. As DNA, the CDR3 is TGTGCCAGCAGCCTTCTCAAAGCCGGCCGGGGCTACACCTTC. Protein product: CASSLLKAGRGYTF.

The gene calls are TRBV4-1 and TRBJ1-1; D might be TRBD1 (5 bases). Trimming cost V 0 bases and J 11 bases, with 16 bases left between them. Germline assignment: CDR1 MGHRA and CDR2 YSYEKL. This CDR3 has 14 amino acids. This CDR3 reads CASSQEVRGVGAFF. CDR3 in DNA: TGCGCCAGCAGCCAAGAGGTACGGGGCGTTGGGGCTTTCTTT.

This clonotype has a handful of counts. The V and J genes are TRBV7-2 and TRBJ2-5, with 9 bases matching TRBD2. There are 16 residues in the CDR3. In germline, CDR1 is SGHTA, CDR2 FQGNSA. The V segment lost 6 bases and the J segment 3 bases; nucleotides outside the gene matches: 11. The CDR3 sequence is CASRGGLAKGKETQYF. The CDR3 region has the DNA TGTGCCAGCAGGGGCGGACTAGCGAAGGGGAAAGAGACCCAGTACTTC.

This clonotype has a handful of counts. The chain carries TRBV20-1 and TRBJ2-1; TRBD2 agrees at 16 bases. CDR1 DFQATT and CDR2 SNEGSKA come from the germline V gene (reference sequence). V shed 2 bases and J 2 bases; nucleotides not matched to a gene: 9. This CDR3 is 19 amino acids long. The CDR3 sequence: CSARSSGTSGGAAYNEQFF. The CDR3 nucleotides are TGCAGTGCTAGATCTTCCGGGACTAGCGGGGGGGCCGCCTACAATGAGCAGTTCTTC.

The chain couples TRBV5-1 to TRBJ2-2; D is possibly TRBD2 (6 bases). V gave up 4 bases and J gave up 7 bases, with 14 bases separating them. The germline CDR1 and CDR2 sequences are SGHRS and YFSETQ. CDR3 length equals 14 residues. In nucleotides, the CDR3 is TGCGCCAGCAGCCTGGGACTCCGCGACGGGGAGCTGTTTTTT. As protein: CASSLGLRDGELFF.

This clonotype was seen only a few times. The V and J genes are TRBV20-1 and TRBJ2-7; D ambiguous. The germline CDR1 and CDR2 sequences are DFQATT and SNEGSKA (reference sequence). CDR3 length: 13 residues. The germline V and J ends were trimmed by 0 bases and 6 bases, with 12 bases remaining between them. CDR3 coding DNA: TGCAGTGCTAGAGAGAAGGACCTCTCCGAGCAGTACTTC. Protein: CSAREKDLSEQYF.

This chain uses TRBV7-3 with TRBJ2-1, with TRBD2 matching 10 bases. CDR1 SGHTA and CDR2 FQGTGA come from the germline V gene. V shed 5 bases and J 4 bases; nucleotides not matched to a gene: 5. The CDR3 has 15 residues. The CDR3 nucleotides read TGTGCCAGCAGCCAAGGACTAGCGGAATACAATGAGCAGTTCTTC. Amino acid sequence: CASSQGLAEYNEQFF.

This clonotype was picked up a small number of times. The CDR3 here is CASSALGGQLGQPQHF. Written as DNA, the CDR3 is TGTGCCAGCAGCGCACTCGGGGGCCAGCTCGGGCAGCCCCAGCATTTT. The chain joins TRBV7-8 to TRBJ1-5, with a possible D match to TRBD1 (6 bases). Trimming removed 5 bases from V and 7 bases from J, with 21 bases in between. The CDR3 is made up of 16 amino acids. The germline V gene encodes CDR1 SGHVS and CDR2 FQNEAQ.

This chain uses TRBV20-1 with TRBJ2-7; 7 bases match TRBD2. After removal of 1 base from V and 6 bases from J, the junction contained 9 bases not matched to a gene. From germline, CDR1 is DFQATT and CDR2 SNEGSKA (reference sequence). The CDR3 contains 14 residues. Written as DNA, the CDR3 is TGCAGTGCTAGAGCTGCGGGGGTTGTCTTCGAGCAGTACGTC. Amino acids: CSARAAGVVFEQYV.

The rearrangement uses TRBV7-2 and TRBJ2-7; D perhaps matches TRBD1 (6 bases). The CDR3 extends over 15 amino acids. The V end was cut by 4 bases, the J end by 2 bases, with 15 bases between. Germline lookup yields CDR1 SGHTA and CDR2 FQGNSA. The chain's CDR3 is CASSYRVGLAYEQYF. In DNA, the CDR3 is TGTGCCAGCAGCTACAGGGTGGGGCTGGCCTACGAGCAGTACTTC.

This clonotype was seen a few times. The genes are TRBV3-1 and TRBJ1-1; 7 nucleotides match TRBD1. Germline trimming cut 4 bases from V and 4 bases from J; bases unmatched to any gene: 6. Looked up from germline, CDR1 is LGHDT and CDR2 is YNNKEL (reference sequence). The CDR3 runs 14 residues. In DNA, the CDR3 is TGTGCCAGCAGCCCCGGCAGGGGGGGCACTGAAGCTTTCTTT. This codes for CASSPGRGGTEAFF.

This chain links TRBV5-4 with TRBJ2-1; weak D call: TRBD2 (5 bases). The V gene's germline CDR1 is SGHNT and CDR2 YYREEE (reference sequence). This CDR3 spans 13 amino acids. Trimming left V 4 bases short and J 10 bases short, with 15 bases between. The CDR3 bases are TGTGCCAGCAGCCTCCACGAGGCGGGCGAGCAGTTCTTC. Translating gives CASSLHEAGEQFF. Based on the CDR3 plus reference TRBV5-4 and TRBJ2-1, the full variable domain is ETGVTQSPTHLIKTRGQQVTLRCSSQSGHNTVSWYQQALGQGPQFIFQYYREEENGRGNFPPRFSGLQFPNYSSELNVNALELDDSALYLCASSLHEAGEQFFGPGTRLTVL.

A few counts support this clonotype. The gene calls are TRBV20-1 and TRBJ2-7; possibly TRBD1 or TRBD2 for D (5 bases each). Trimming took off 6 bases at V and 3 bases at J, with 15 bases between the two ends. Germline V gives CDR1 DFQATT, CDR2 SNEGSKA (reference sequence). The CDR3 contains 13 residues. Here the CDR3 reads CSAGSGPIYEQYF. The CDR3 DNA sequence: TGCAGTGCAGGCTCGGGACCGATCTACGAGCAGTACTTC.